This T cell receptor (beta chain) was found in a study of beta chain features in type 1 diabetes. This clone was seen only a few times. Its antigen is currently unknown. Findings and caveats of the study: Relative to healthy donors, patients appeared to have naive, central memory and Treg TCRB repertoires that were more similar. Among patients with Type 1 diabetes, TCRB CDR3s were moderately but significantly shorter in every one of the four CD4+ subsets.

Every bit of the isolated RNA underwent reverse transcription, so sequencing read expressed TCRB transcripts. Using immunoSEQ multiplex PCR, the repertoire was profiled, and TCRdb retains in-frame clones only, with some absent. The sample includes approximately 250,000 clones, over 12% of them seen just once. Germline lookup yields CDR1 SNHLY and CDR2 FYNNEI. V lost 7 bases, J lost 4 bases, and 5 bases stayed unmatched. The CDR3 loop spans 15 amino acids. CD4+ naive, central memory, regulatory and stem cell-like memory subsets were isolated by sorting on CD45RO/CCR7/CD25/CD127/CD95/CD27. Populations obtained by sorting all exceeded 98% purity.

This clonotype originated in a woman in her thirties or forties in good health. Material: naive CD4+ T cells from blood. The chain employs TRBV2 and TRBJ2-5, with 14 positions matching TRBD2. This CDR3 is CASTPTSGGVETQYF. In DNA, the CDR3 is TGTGCCAGCACTCCGACTAGCGGGGGGGTAGAGACCCAGTACTTC.